The 18 T cell receptor beta chains below come from one sample, sequenced in a study of blood T cell repertoires in COVID-19. This table comes from immunoSEQ multiplex PCR, and its TCRdb copy is limited to in-frame clones, with some not included. The profile shows about 80,000 clones, around 83% of them singletons. Sequenced sample: peripheral blood. The receptors shown here come from a man older than 75 with active or convalescent COVID-19.

Only a few counts were recorded for this clone. The chain joins TRBV7-2 to TRBJ2-3, with TRBD2 matching 7 bases. The ends lost 2 bases at V and 6 bases at J; junction bases unmatched: 11. Germline CDR1 SGHTA, CDR2 FQGNSA. The CDR3 has 16 residues. The CDR3 protein is CASSLRLGEGLDTQYF. Here the CDR3 DNA reads TGTGCCAGCAGCTTAAGGCTGGGGGAGGGCCTGGATACGCAGTATTTT. The variable domain in full, with the rest retrieved from reference TRBV7-2 and TRBJ2-3, is GAGVSQSPSNKVTEKGKDVELRCDPISGHTALYWYRQSLGQGLEFLIYFQGNSAPDKSGLPSDRFSAERTGGSVSTLTIQRTQQEDSAVYLCASSLRLGEGLDTQYFGPGTRLTVL.

The chain has TRBV5-8 and TRBJ2-5; D gene unclear. The V end was cut by 5 bases, the J end by 2 bases, with 10 bases between. Germline CDR1 reads SGHTS; CDR2 reads YDEGEE. The CDR3 length is 13 residues. The CDR3 loop is CASRIRRQETQYF. In DNA form, the CDR3 reads TGTGCCAGCAGAATAAGGCGGCAAGAGACCCAGTACTTC. Full variable domain (remainder filled in from reference TRBV5-8 and TRBJ2-5): EAGVTQSPTHLIKTRGQQATLRCSPISGHTSVYWYQQALGLGLQFLLWYDEGEERNRGNFPPRFSGRQFPNYSSELNVNALELEDSALYLCASRIRRQETQYFGPGTRLLVL.

The gene calls are TRBV10-1 and TRBJ2-1; D is uncertain. There are 13 residues in the CDR3. V was shortened by 0 bases and J by 6 bases, with 6 bases between the two germline ends. Germline-derived CDR1 and CDR2 are WNHNN and SYGVQD (reference sequence). For the CDR3, the DNA is TGCGCCAGCAGTGAGTCTCCAGGCAATGAGCAGTTCTTC. Protein: CASSESPGNEQFF.

The V call is TRBV3-1 (or the pseudogene TRBV3-2), the J call TRBJ2-1; tentatively, D is TRBD2 (6 bases). CDR3 length: 15 amino acids. The germline V gene has CDR1 LGHDT and CDR2 YNNKEL (reference sequence). Trimming stripped 0 bases from V and 7 bases from J, with 13 bases between. The CDR3 DNA reads as TGTGCCAGCAGCCAAGATGTGGGAGGAGGTAATGAGCAGTTCTTC. Amino acid sequence: CASSQDVGGGNEQFF.

This clone was counted only a few times. The J gene is TRBJ1-4, the V gene TRBV4-1; weak D call: TRBD1 (5 bases). The CDR3 sequence is 16 residues long. V was shortened by 1 base and J by 6 bases, with 15 bases between the two germline ends. The V gene's germline CDR1 is MGHRA and CDR2 YSYEKL. CDR3 DNA sequence: TGCGCCAGCAGCCAAGGTTTGCAGGGTCAATATGAAAAACTGTTTTTT. It yields the protein CASSQGLQGQYEKLFF.

This clone was counted between two and nine times. The J gene is TRBJ2-1, the V gene TRBV28; TRBD2 agrees at 7 bases. This CDR3 contains 16 residues. Germline CDR1 MDHEN, CDR2 SYDVKM. With 6 bases clipped from V and 9 bases from J, the junction kept 17 bases outside the gene matches. The CDR3 loop is CASSRGSTGMGPEQFF. The DNA for the CDR3 is TGTGCCAGCAGCCGCGGGAGTACGGGAATGGGCCCTGAGCAGTTCTTC.

V gene TRBV2 combines with J gene TRBJ2-3; tentatively, D is TRBD2 (6 bases). With 6 bases removed from V and 5 bases from J, the gap between germline ends came to 24 bases. CDR1 SNHLY and CDR2 FYNNEI come from the germline V gene. The CDR3 has 17 amino acids. CDR3 DNA: TGTGCCAGCAGCGGCCCGGGGGAGAGAAGGCAGAGAGATACGCAGTATTTT. This sequence encodes CASSGPGERRQRDTQYF. Combining the CDR3 with reference TRBV2 and TRBJ2-3 gives the whole variable domain EPEVTQTPSHQVTQMGQEVILRCVPISNHLYFYWYRQILGQKVEFLVSFYNNEISEKSEIFDDQFSVERPDGSNFTLKIRSTKLEDSAMYFCASSGPGERRQRDTQYFGPGTRLTVL.

The rearrangement links TRBV28 to TRBJ2-7, with TRBD2 as a possible D gene (6 bases). V was cut by 8 bases and J by 7 bases, with 21 bases left in between. This CDR3 is built from 14 residues. CDR1 and CDR2 from the germline V gene are MDHEN and SYDVKM. The CDR3 here is CASVGEDPMNEQYF. For the CDR3, the DNA is TGTGCCAGCGTTGGGGAGGACCCAATGAATGAGCAGTACTTC.

The V and J genes are TRBV28 and TRBJ1-1; weak D call: TRBD1 (6 bases). This CDR3 is 13 amino acids long. Germline lookup yields CDR1 MDHEN and CDR2 SYDVKM. The V end lost 10 bases, the J end lost 0 bases, and 12 bases lay between the germline ends. The CDR3 loop reads CATAGDMNTEAFF. As DNA, the CDR3 is TGTGCCACCGCAGGGGATATGAACACTGAAGCTTTCTTT.

The chain is built from TRBV6-4 and TRBJ1-2; 7 nucleotides line up with TRBD1. CDR1 is MRHNA, CDR2 SNTAGT, per germline. The CDR3 extends over 20 amino acids. Losses at the gene ends were 0 bases for V and 8 bases for J; bases not matched to a gene: 24. CDR3 bases: TGTGCCAGCAGTGACTCTATCGTTAGCCGGGGAGACAGGGCACGGCGCGGCTACACCTTC. It yields the protein CASSDSIVSRGDRARRGYTF.

The gene calls are TRBV29-1 and TRBJ1-2, with TRBD1 identical over 7 bases. Per germline, CDR1 SQVTM and CDR2 ANQGSEA. CDR3 size: 14 residues. Germline trimming cut 0 bases from V and 7 bases from J; bases unmatched to any gene: 8. The CDR3 DNA reads TGCAGCGTTGAAGAACAGCAGGGGGTTTCTGGCTACACCTTC. Its translation is CSVEEQQGVSGYTF.

This clone was observed a handful of times. The V call is TRBV19, the J call TRBJ1-5, with 8 bases fitting TRBD1. Germline V gives CDR1 LNHDA, CDR2 SQIVND (reference sequence). The J segment lost 1 base and the V segment lost 1 base, leaving 3 bases of the junction unmatched. CDR3 size: 16 residues. In DNA, the CDR3 is TGTGCCAGTAGTATAGGGACAGGGAGAAGCAATCAGCCCCAGCATTTT. This sequence encodes CASSIGTGRSNQPQHF.

The chain has TRBV9 and TRBJ1-1; 7 nucleotides agree with TRBD1. Germline V lookup: CDR1 SGDLS, CDR2 YYNGEE. V shed 0 bases and J 6 bases; nucleotides not matched to a gene: 5. The CDR3 is 14 residues long. The CDR3 is CASSVEIGGPEAFF. The CDR3 DNA is TGTGCCAGCAGCGTAGAGATAGGGGGCCCTGAAGCTTTCTTT.

This clone was seen a single time. The chain couples TRBV7-2 to TRBJ2-6; 16 positions agree with TRBD2. Germline values: CDR1 SGHTA, CDR2 FQGNSA. The CDR3 has 19 residues. The V gene end was trimmed by 0 bases and the J gene end by 2 bases; junction bases not matched to a gene: 1. This CDR3 is CASSLAGLAGGPGANVLTF. The CDR3, as DNA: TGTGCCAGCAGCTTAGCGGGACTAGCGGGGGGGCCTGGGGCCAACGTCCTGACTTTC.

The chain joins TRBV6-5 to TRBJ2-4; D is unclear. Germline V gene sequence: CDR1 MNHEY, CDR2 SVGAGI. V was trimmed by 7 bases and J by 10 bases, leaving 14 bases between them. This CDR3 has 12 amino acids. CDR3 DNA: TGTGCCAGCACCAACCCCGCGATGATTCAGTACTTC. Amino acid sequence: CASTNPAMIQYF.

This clone was found once. V gene TRBV3-1 (or the pseudogene TRBV3-2) combines with J gene TRBJ2-2; TRBD2 aligns across 8 bases. J lost 5 bases, V lost 4 bases, and 21 bases had no gene match. Germline CDR1 is LGHDT and CDR2 is YNNKEL (reference sequence). The CDR3 has 20 amino acids. CDR3 DNA sequence: TGTGCCAGCAGCCCCCCCCCACCCCCAGCGGGAGAGAGGAAGACCGGGGAGCTGTTTTTT. Translated: CASSPPPPPAGERKTGELFF.

The rearrangement links TRBV10-3 to TRBJ2-7; D possibly corresponds to TRBD1 (5 bases). Trimming removed 3 bases at V and 3 bases at J, with 15 bases between. CDR1 is ENHRY, CDR2 SYGVKD, per germline. CDR3 length: 15 residues. CDR3 sequence reads: CAISDSLGHSYEQYF. In DNA form, the CDR3 reads TGTGCCATCAGTGACTCTCTTGGACACAGCTACGAGCAGTACTTC.

V and J are TRBV28 and TRBJ2-7; D unresolved. The CDR3 has 11 residues. The ends were cut back, 11 bases at V and 2 bases at J, with 10 bases in the middle. Germline CDR1 MDHEN, CDR2 SYDVKM. CDR3 bases: TGTGCCGCCCGGTCCCCCTACGAGCAGTACTTC. It encodes CAARSPYEQYF.